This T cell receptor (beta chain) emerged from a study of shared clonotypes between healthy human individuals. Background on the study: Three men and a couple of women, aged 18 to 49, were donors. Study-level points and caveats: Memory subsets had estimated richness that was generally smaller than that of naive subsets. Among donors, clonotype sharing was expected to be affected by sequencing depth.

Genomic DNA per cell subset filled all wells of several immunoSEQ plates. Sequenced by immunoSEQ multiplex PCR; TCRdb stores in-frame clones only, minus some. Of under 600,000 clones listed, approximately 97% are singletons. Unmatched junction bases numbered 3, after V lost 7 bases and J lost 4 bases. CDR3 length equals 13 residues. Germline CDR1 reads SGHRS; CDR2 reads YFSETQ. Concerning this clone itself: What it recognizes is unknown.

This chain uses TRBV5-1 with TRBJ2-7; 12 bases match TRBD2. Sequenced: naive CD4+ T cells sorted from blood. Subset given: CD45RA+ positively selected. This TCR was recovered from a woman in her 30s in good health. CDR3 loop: CASGLAGGYEQYF. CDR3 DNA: TGCGCCAGCGGTCTAGCGGGAGGGTACGAGCAGTACTTC. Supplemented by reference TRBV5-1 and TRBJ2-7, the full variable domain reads KAGVTQTPRYLIKTRGQQVTLSCSPISGHRSVSWYQQTPGQGLQFLFEYFSETQRNKGNFPGRFSGRQFSNSRSEMNVSTLELGDSALYLCASGLAGGYEQYFGPGTRLTVT.